The entry below describes one T cell receptor (beta chain). Data came from immunoSEQ multiplex PCR; TCRdb stores just in-frame clones and leaves some out. The data show 94,000 or so clones, about 88% seen once. The data originate from a study of control samples from healthy donors and cancer patients. V was pared by 7 bases and J by 3 bases, with 8 bases between. Germline loops: CDR1 SNHLY, CDR2 FYNNEI. The CDR3 has 12 residues. The receptor was isolated from a man between 65 and 85 years old with lung cancer. This chain connects TRBV2 to TRBJ2-3; no firm D call. The sample taken for sequencing was PBMCs. For the CDR3, the DNA is TGTGCCAGCACATGGCCGACAGATACGCAGTATTTT. Amino acids: CASTWPTDTQYF.